This is a list of T cell receptor beta chains from one sample in a study of blood T cells in healthy people across ages. Each CDR3 protein gets one entry after TCRdb re-called the 5' RACE reads with MiXCR. Among 1.5 million or so distinct CDR3 sequences listed, approximately 42% were seen once. Input material: blood. Every receptor here comes from a woman aged 18-29 years in good health. Each CDR3 is given with its conserved first and last residue. A D gene is named only where the DNA matches it firmly. Size is stated for part of the rows, as once, few or many counts, or as a class when the clone is expanded.

D: TRBD2; size: -; J: TRBJ2-1; V: TRBV6-6; CDR3: CASSYTSGRETQFF; DNA: TGTGCCAGCAGTTACACTAGCGGTAGAGAGACCCAGTTCTTC
D: -; size: -; J: TRBJ2-5; V: TRBV4-1; CDR3: CASSPSPAGETQYF; DNA: TGCGCCAGCAGCCCTAGCCCAGCGGGAGAGACCCAGTACTTC
D: -; size: -; J: TRBJ2-7; V: TRBV20-1; CDR3: CSAIEQYF; DNA: TGCAGTGCTATCGAGCAGTACTTC
D: TRBD1; size: many; J: TRBJ2-7; V: TRBV6-6; CDR3: CASSYPYDRGQNYEQYF; DNA: TGTGCCAGCAGTTACCCCTATGACAGGGGTCAGAACTACGAGCAGTACTTC
D: -; size: few; J: TRBJ2-1; V: TRBV6-5; CDR3: CASSYSRGGQNYNEQFF; DNA: TGTGCCAGCAGTTATTCCCGCGGTGGACAGAACTACAATGAGCAGTTCTTC
D: -; size: -; J: TRBJ2-5; V: TRBV9; CDR3: CASSSNTGLQETQYF; DNA: TGTGCCAGCAGCTCTAATACAGGTCTCCAAGAGACCCAGTACTTC
D: -; size: -; J: TRBJ2-7; V: TRBV29-1; CDR3: CSVSVSLGYEQYF; DNA: TGCAGCGTGTCGGTATCGTTAGGCTACGAGCAGTACTTC
D: -; size: -; J: TRBJ2-7; V: TRBV20-1; CDR3: CSTSFPTGAYEQYF; DNA: TGCAGTACTAGCTTTCCAACCGGGGCCTACGAGCAGTACTTC
D: -; size: -; J: TRBJ2-7; V: TRBV20-1; CDR3: CSARDSFRTYEQYF; DNA: TGCAGTGCTAGAGATAGTTTCCGTACCTACGAGCAGTACTTC
D: -; size: -; J: TRBJ1-5; V: TRBV2; CDR3: CASEPRDGQPQHF; DNA: TGTGCCAGCGAGCCCAGGGATGGTCAGCCCCAGCATTTT
D: -; size: -; J: TRBJ1-1; V: TRBV10-2; CDR3: CASSEIHDRMNTEAFF; DNA: TGCGCCAGCAGTGAGATACACGACAGGATGAACACTGAAGCTTTCTTT
D: -; size: -; J: TRBJ2-1; V: TRBV12-5; CDR3: CASEVYNEQFF; DNA: TGTGCTAGTGAGGTTTACAATGAGCAGTTCTTC
D: -; size: -; J: TRBJ1-4; V: TRBV21-1; CDR3: CASSKWGMDSANEKLFF; DNA: TGTGCCAGCAGCAAGTGGGGGATGGACAGTGCCAATGAAAAACTGTTTTTT